The 11 T cell receptor beta chains presented below share a single source sample, sequenced in a study of T cell responses to AZD1222 COVID-19 vaccine. Libraries were prepared by immunoSEQ multiplex PCR; TCRdb keeps only in-frame clonotypes and omits some of them. The table has under 150,000 clones, 80% to 95% seen once; the top ten hold under 1.2%. Sequenced material: peripheral blood, taken on day 0 of AZD1222 vaccination. The origin of the receptors is an adult in good health.

The J gene is TRBJ1-5, the V gene TRBV6-5; D not certain. V shed 2 bases and J shed 5 bases, with 7 bases lying between them. The V gene's germline CDR1 is MNHEY and CDR2 SVGAGI. The CDR3 has 13 amino acids. The CDR3 nucleotides are TGTGCCAGCAGTTACCAGCGAGATCAGCCCCAGCATTTT. This encodes CASSYQRDQPQHF.

This chain connects TRBV7-9 to TRBJ2-3; D not certain. Germline CDR1 reads SEHNR; CDR2 reads FQNEAQ (reference sequence). Trimming left V 5 bases short and J 5 bases short, with 5 bases between. This CDR3 is 11 amino acids long. The CDR3 nucleotides are TGTGCCAGCAGCCCCGTAGATACGCAGTATTTT. Its protein product is CASSPVDTQYF.

This rearrangement joins TRBV6-1 to TRBJ2-1, with D uncertain. This CDR3 region has 12 residues. The germline V gene encodes CDR1 MNHNS and CDR2 SASEGT. V lost 2 bases to trimming and J lost 12 bases, with 11 bases between them. The CDR3 DNA follows: TGTGCCAGCAGTGAACAATCGTCAGGGCAGTTCTTC. Amino acids: CASSEQSSGQFF.

The chain carries TRBV6-2 or TRBV6-3 and TRBJ1-2; 9 bases are shared with TRBD1. The CDR3 consists of 17 residues. Germline CDR1 and CDR2: MNHEY and SVGEGT. The V and J ends lost 5 bases and 6 bases, in that order; junction bases with no gene match: 16. CDR3 coding DNA: TGTGCCAGCAGTAAGGCCGGGACAGGGCTGGGGATCGATGGCTACACCTTC. It translates to CASSKAGTGLGIDGYTF.

J is TRBJ1-1 and V is TRBV3-1 (or the pseudogene TRBV3-2); D gene unclear. Trimming shortened V by 4 bases and J by 1 base, and 10 bases separated the two germline ends. The CDR3 runs to 14 residues. Germline V gives CDR1 LGHDT, CDR2 YNNKEL (reference sequence). CDR3 loop: CASSPRIQNTEAFF. As DNA, the CDR3 is TGTGCCAGCAGCCCCAGGATTCAGAACACTGAAGCTTTCTTT.

The V and J genes are TRBV5-1 and TRBJ2-1; D possibly corresponds to TRBD2 (6 bases). There are 17 residues in the CDR3. Per germline, CDR1 SGHRS and CDR2 YFSETQ. Between the trimmed V and J ends, which lost 2 bases and 8 bases, there was a span of 23 bases. CDR3 nucleotides: TGCGCCAGCAGCTTACCGCTGGCTCGCGGAGGGATCGATGAGCAGTTCTTC. It specifies CASSLPLARGGIDEQFF.

This chain uses TRBV18 with TRBJ2-7; D gene ambiguous. With 0 bases removed from V and 4 bases from J, the gap between germline ends came to 10 bases. The length of the CDR3 is 14 residues. Per the germline V gene, CDR1 is KGHSH and CDR2 is LQKENI. This chain's CDR3 is CASSPPARSYEQYF. The DNA for the CDR3 is TGTGCCAGCTCACCACCGGCACGTAGTTACGAGCAGTACTTC.

The gene calls are TRBV25-1 and TRBJ2-6; D call uncertain. The germline CDR1 and CDR2 sequences are MGHDK and SYGVNS. This CDR3 is built from 14 residues. V was pared by 3 bases and J by 4 bases, with 7 bases between. CDR3 sequence: CASSEWAGANVLTF. The CDR3 DNA reads TGTGCCAGCAGTGAGTGGGCAGGGGCCAACGTCCTGACTTTC. Full variable domain (missing parts from reference TRBV25-1 and TRBJ2-6): EADIYQTPRYLVIGTGKKITLECSQTMGHDKMYWYQQDPGMELHLIHYSYGVNSTEKGDLSSESTVSRIRTEHFPLTLESARPSHTSQYLCASSEWAGANVLTFGAGSRLTVL.

This chain links TRBV29-1 with TRBJ2-3, with D hard to call. The germline V gene encodes CDR1 SQVTM and CDR2 ANQGSEA. The CDR3 length is 12 residues. Deletions cut 6 bases from V and 4 bases from J, with 11 bases between. CDR3 nucleotide sequence: TGCAGCGTCAATGAGCACCCAGATACGCAGTATTTT. It yields the protein CSVNEHPDTQYF.

The chain joins TRBV6-5 to TRBJ2-3; D possibly corresponds to TRBD1 (5 bases). The CDR3 totals 15 residues. The germline gives CDR1 MNHEY, CDR2 SVGAGI. V was trimmed by 8 bases and J by 2 bases, leaving 17 bases between them. CDR3 sequence: CASEDLQEYTDTQYF. Here the CDR3 DNA reads TGTGCCAGCGAGGATCTACAGGAGTACACAGATACGCAGTATTTT.

The rearrangement links TRBV6-5 to TRBJ1-6, with unresolved D. The CDR3 runs 12 residues. V gave up 5 bases and J gave up 6 bases, with 5 bases separating them. CDR1 and CDR2 (germline): MNHEY, SVGAGI. The CDR3 sequence: CASSRLNSPLHF. The DNA of the CDR3 is TGTGCCAGCAGTAGACTTAATTCACCCCTCCACTTT.